These 10 T cell receptor beta chains came from one sample sequenced in a study of blood T cell repertoires in COVID-19. Profiled with immunoSEQ multiplex PCR; TCRdb holds only in-frame clones, not every one. The table shows 150,000 to 200,000 clones, with approximately 88% occurring only once. Sequencing was done on a sample of PBMCs or T cells enriched from blood (not recorded which). The receptors derive from a woman aged 50 to 65 who had recovered from COVID-19.

This chain joins TRBV7-3 and TRBJ2-1; D not resolved. This CDR3 has 12 residues. The germline V gene has CDR1 SGHTA and CDR2 FQGTGA. V dropped 5 bases and J dropped 9 bases, with 11 bases sitting between them. The CDR3 sequence: CASSRDLGEQFF. In DNA form, the CDR3 reads TGTGCCAGCAGCCGAGACTTGGGTGAGCAGTTCTTC.

This sequence joins TRBV6-5 and TRBJ1-4, with 8 bases matching TRBD1. The junction had 5 bases not matched to a gene; V was cut back by 2 bases and J by 3 bases. The CDR3 is made up of 16 amino acids. The germline V gene has CDR1 MNHEY and CDR2 SVGAGI. This CDR3 is CASSYDRGRSNEKLFF. The CDR3 nucleotides read TGTGCCAGCAGTTACGACAGGGGCAGGTCTAATGAAAAACTGTTTTTT.

The chain carries TRBV24-1 and TRBJ2-6, with TRBD1 identical over 8 bases. The V gene's germline CDR1 is KGHDR and CDR2 SFDVKD. V trimming: 2 bases; J trimming: 7 bases; junction bases outside the gene matches: 9. CDR3 size: 17 residues. CDR3 sequence (DNA): TGTGCCACCAGTGATTCCCCTCCAGGGGGCGGCGCCAACGTCCTGACTTTC. Amino acid sequence: CATSDSPPGGGANVLTF.

J is TRBJ2-7 and V is TRBV3-1 (or the pseudogene TRBV3-2), with no clear D. This CDR3 contains 14 residues. Germline CDR1 LGHDT, CDR2 YNNKEL (reference sequence). V was shortened by 4 bases and J by 2 bases, with 12 bases between the two germline ends. This CDR3 reads CASSPGDYAYEQYF. CDR3 coding DNA: TGTGCCAGCAGCCCAGGTGATTATGCCTACGAGCAGTACTTC.

The J gene is TRBJ1-5, the V gene TRBV19; weak D call: TRBD1 (6 bases). Germline V lookup: CDR1 LNHDA, CDR2 SQIVND (reference sequence). V was shortened by 3 bases and J by 0 bases, with 15 bases between the two germline ends. The CDR3 totals 17 residues. CDR3 coding DNA: TGTGCCAGTAGTATTCGCGGCAGGGGCAATAGCAATCAGCCCCAGCATTTT. This encodes CASSIRGRGNSNQPQHF.

The chain links TRBV19 to TRBJ1-3, with a tentative D call TRBD1 (5 bases). This CDR3 region has 15 residues. Germline CDR1 reads LNHDA; CDR2 reads SQIVND (reference sequence). The V and J ends lost 3 bases and 4 bases respectively, with 13 bases between them. CDR3 in DNA: TGTGCCAGTAGTATCAAACAGGTGCGGGGAAACACCATATATTTT. It is translated as CASSIKQVRGNTIYF.

The J gene is TRBJ2-1, the V gene TRBV5-1; 7 bases match TRBD2. Germline V lookup: CDR1 SGHRS, CDR2 YFSETQ. V shed 0 bases, J shed 2 bases, and the junction held 8 bases outside the gene matches. This CDR3 comprises 17 residues. DNA of the CDR3: TGCGCCAGCAGCTTGGATACTGGGGGGGTTCCCTACAATGAGCAGTTCTTC. Translated: CASSLDTGGVPYNEQFF.

This clone was counted between two and nine times. The V gene is TRBV18, the J gene TRBJ1-2, with 7 bases aligning to TRBD1. The trim removed 3 bases at V and 7 bases at J, leaving 11 bases unmatched. The CDR3 length is 15 residues. Germline-derived CDR1 and CDR2 are KGHSH and LQKENI. The CDR3 DNA reads TGTGCCAGCTCACCTCCACGACAGGGAGGATCTGGCTACACCTTC. Translated, it gives CASSPPRQGGSGYTF.

Only a few counts were recorded for this clone. The chain joins TRBV4-3 to TRBJ1-6; D remains ambiguous. The V gene lost 0 bases and the J gene lost 8 bases, with 8 bases spanning the gap. CDR1 is LGHNA, CDR2 YSLEER, per germline. The CDR3 has 14 amino acids. In nucleotides, the CDR3 is TGCGCCAGCAGCCAAGATGAAGAGTATTCACCCCTCCACTTT. Protein: CASSQDEEYSPLHF.

This clone has just one count. The gene calls are TRBV5-6 and TRBJ1-2; TRBD1 agrees at 11 bases. V lost 3 bases to trimming and J lost 3 bases; unmatched junction nucleotides: 4. The CDR3 has 15 amino acids. Germline V CDR1 and CDR2: SGHDT, YYEEEE. The CDR3, as DNA: TGTGCCAGCAGCTCGGACAGGGGGCTCGACTATGGCTACACCTTC. It encodes CASSSDRGLDYGYTF.